The rows below give T cell receptor beta chains drawn from one sample of a study of T cells after yellow fever vaccination. TCRdb ran MiXCR on the 5' RACE reads and lists one entry per CDR3 protein. The sample shows a few hundred thousand distinct CDR3 sequences, 4% to 5.5% of them seen only once. The sample in question was PBMCs, obtained 15 days after the yellow fever booster vaccination. The origin of the receptors is a man in his late teens or twenties who received the YFV17D yellow fever vaccine. The CDR3 runs from the conserved cysteine through the conserved F or W. The D gene is left open where the match is weak. A row's size may be missing; if present it is once, few, many or a size class.

V gene	J gene	D gene	clone size	CDR3 DNA	CDR3 protein
TRBV5-5	TRBJ2-1	TRBD1	NA	TGTGCCAGCAGAAGGGGGGACAGGGTCTTACATGAGCAGTTCTTC	CASRRGDRVLHEQFF
TRBV7-2	TRBJ2-1	NA	many	TGTGCCAGCAGCTTAGACTCGTATAGTTCTAGCTCCTACAATGAGCAGTTCTTC	CASSLDSYSSSSYNEQFF
TRBV5-4	TRBJ1-4	TRBD1	few	TGTGCCAGCCGGGACAGTCCTAATGAAAAACTGTTTTTT	CASRDSPNEKLFF
TRBV5-1	TRBJ2-2	NA	few	TGCGCCAGCAGCTTGTTACCGGACACCGGGGAGCTGTTTTTT	CASSLLPDTGELFF
TRBV4-1	TRBJ2-1	NA	many	TGCGCCAGCAGCCCCGGGGGCTTTAGCTCCTACAATGAGCAGTTCTTC	CASSPGGFSSYNEQFF
TRBV7-2	TRBJ1-4	TRBD1	many	TGTGCCAGCAGCTTAAAAACCGGGACAGGGGTTGAAAAACTGTTTTTT	CASSLKTGTGVEKLFF
TRBV5-1	TRBJ2-7	TRBD1	few	TGCGCCAGCAGCCTCGCGGGACAGGGGCTCGAGCAGTACTTC	CASSLAGQGLEQYF
TRBV9	TRBJ1-2	NA	NA	TGTGCCAGCAGCGTTGGGTTTGGGTATGGCTACACCTTC	CASSVGFGYGYTF
TRBV3-1	TRBJ1-6	NA	many	TGTGCCAGCAGCCAAGTTCCGGGTTCACCCCTCCACTTT	CASSQVPGSPLHF
TRBV10-2	TRBJ2-5	TRBD2	few	TGCGCCAGCAGACTAGCGGGGGTGCTTTCGGCCCAGTACTTC	CASRLAGVLSAQYF